Many counts were recorded for the clone carrying this T cell receptor beta chain. What it recognizes is unknown. The V gene lost 5 bases and the J gene lost 0 bases, with 13 bases spanning the gap. CDR3 size: 15 residues. CDR1 and CDR2 from the germline V gene are SEHNR and FQNEAQ (reference sequence). This specimen belongs to a study of T cell repertoires in cytomegalovirus infection. In TCRdb, the reads were re-called with MiXCR into one record per CDR3 protein. In the table there are hundreds of thousands of distinct CDR3 sequences, roughly 10% of which are singletons. Study results and limitations: HLA-C-restricted CMV-specific TCR beta clonotypes prevailed in the ex vivo response.

The sample was PBMCs. The sequence came from a human donor in good health (CMV status not recorded). Some clones in this sample may be carry-over from other donors' samples. This chain links TRBV7-9 with TRBJ2-5; tentatively, D is TRBD1 (6 bases). In DNA form, the CDR3 reads TGTGCCAGCAGCCAGGGGACACTAGACCAAGAGACCCAGTACTTC. As protein: CASSQGTLDQETQYF.